The 12 T cell receptor beta chains presented below share a single source sample, sequenced in a study of blood T cell repertoires in COVID-19. Here immunoSEQ multiplex PCR was the method, and the copy in TCRdb shows in-frame clones only, minus some. The data hold 250,000 to 300,000 clones, with 83% observed a single time. The sample taken for sequencing was peripheral blood. The receptors stem from a man aged 55 to 70 who had recovered from COVID-19.

The chain links TRBV6-5 to TRBJ2-1; 11 bases fit TRBD2. V gave up 6 bases and J gave up 5 bases; unmatched junction bases: 6. Germline loops: CDR1 MNHEY, CDR2 SVGAGI. CDR3 length: 15 residues. The CDR3: CASRVLAGADNEQFF. CDR3 nucleotide sequence: TGTGCCAGCAGGGTACTAGCGGGAGCGGACAATGAGCAGTTCTTC.

A single count supports this clone. The rearrangement links TRBV7-9 to TRBJ2-6, with 8 bases identical to TRBD2. CDR1 is SEHNR, CDR2 FQNEAQ, per germline (reference sequence). V was clipped by 4 bases and J by 1 base; unmatched bases: 6. CDR3 length equals 17 residues. The CDR3 spells CASSSPGGGSGANVLTF. CDR3 in DNA: TGTGCCAGCAGCTCCCCCGGGGGGGGGTCTGGGGCCAACGTCCTGACTTTC. The entire variable domain, with the rest obtained from reference TRBV7-9 and TRBJ2-6, is as follows: DTGVSQNPRHKITKRGQNVTFRCDPISEHNRLYWYRQTLGQGPEFLTYFQNEAQLEKSRLLSDRFSAERPKGSFSTLEIQRTEQGDSAMYLCASSSPGGGSGANVLTFGAGSRLTVL.

This chain joins TRBV4-1 and TRBJ2-2; unclear D gene. There are 14 residues in the CDR3. V was shortened by 4 bases and J by 3 bases, with 9 bases between the two germline ends. Germline-derived CDR1 and CDR2 are MGHRA and YSYEKL. Written as DNA, the CDR3 is TGCGCCAGCAGCCCTTCCACTCACACCGGGGAGCTGTTTTTT. Its translation is CASSPSTHTGELFF.

This clone was seen only a few times. This chain links TRBV7-9 with TRBJ2-1, with a possible D match to TRBD2 (6 bases). Trimming removed 2 bases from V and 2 bases from J, with 10 bases in between. The germline CDR1 and CDR2 sequences are SEHNR and FQNEAQ (reference sequence). The CDR3 extends over 15 amino acids. The CDR3 here is CASSLFAGPYNEQFF. CDR3 bases: TGTGCCAGCAGCTTATTCGCGGGACCCTACAATGAGCAGTTCTTC.

This rearrangement joins TRBV7-9 to TRBJ1-5; tentative D call: TRBD1 (6 bases). Germline V gene sequence: CDR1 SEHNR, CDR2 FQNEAQ (reference sequence). The CDR3 loop spans 15 amino acids. V lost 1 base, J lost 2 bases, and 9 bases lay in between. The CDR3 loop reads CASSLGGQGNQPQHF. CDR3 bases: TGTGCCAGCAGCTTAGGGGGGCAAGGCAATCAGCCCCAGCATTTT.

In regard to this clone: Different DNA sequences within this sample yield the same CDR3. The rearrangement links TRBV10-3 to TRBJ2-3; perhaps TRBD2 as D (6 bases). V was trimmed by 4 bases and J by 2 bases, leaving 10 bases between them. Germline CDR1 reads ENHRY; CDR2 reads SYGVKD. This CDR3 comprises 14 residues. Here the CDR3 reads CAISGDSATDTQYF. CDR3 in DNA: TGTGCCATCAGTGGGGACTCTGCCACAGATACGCAGTATTTT.

The chain's CDR3 is CAWRWDRNTEAFF. For the CDR3, the DNA is TGTGCCTGGAGGTGGGACAGGAACACTGAAGCTTTCTTT. The genes are TRBV30 and TRBJ1-1; 7 nucleotides agree with TRBD1. The trim removed 3 bases at V and 1 base at J, leaving 2 bases unmatched. This CDR3 is 13 amino acids long. In germline, CDR1 is GTSNPN, CDR2 SVGIG (reference sequence).

The chain joins TRBV5-1 to TRBJ1-1; no firm D call. The V gene's germline CDR1 is SGHRS and CDR2 YFSETQ. Trimming took off 7 bases at V and 0 bases at J, with 13 bases between the two ends. The CDR3 runs 14 residues. In DNA, the CDR3 is TGCGCCAGCGGTGAGGGTTCCCTGAACACTGAAGCTTTCTTT. It specifies CASGEGSLNTEAFF.

This chain uses TRBV6-1 with TRBJ1-2; D gene uncertain. The germline CDR1 and CDR2 sequences are MNHNS and SASEGT. Between the trimmed V and J ends, which lost 1 base and 4 bases, there was a span of 13 bases. The CDR3 has 15 residues. The CDR3 loop is CASSEVHGRPYGYTF. CDR3 sequence (DNA): TGTGCCAGCAGTGAAGTCCATGGGCGCCCCTATGGCTACACCTTC.

In DNA form, the CDR3 reads TGTGCCAGCAGTCTCTCACCACTAGGGAAAGAGACCCAGTACTTC. It codes for CASSLSPLGKETQYF. This chain uses TRBV5-4 with TRBJ2-5; D possibly corresponds to TRBD2 (5 bases). Germline lookup yields CDR1 SGHNT and CDR2 YYREEE (reference sequence). CDR3 length: 15 amino acids. Trimming removed 5 bases from V and 3 bases from J, with 17 bases in between.

V gene TRBV15 combines with J gene TRBJ2-7; 10 bases are a match to TRBD2. Germline V gene sequence: CDR1 LNHNV, CDR2 YYDKDF (reference sequence). This CDR3 spans 17 amino acids. J was trimmed by 2 bases and V by 0 bases; bases with no gene match: 7. CDR3 residues: CATSRDASGGRTYEQYF. The DNA for the CDR3 is TGTGCCACCAGCAGAGATGCTAGCGGGGGCCGTACCTACGAGCAGTACTTC.

The rearrangement links TRBV12-3 or TRBV12-4 to TRBJ2-7; D not certain. V lost 5 bases and J 4 bases, leaving 12 bases between the germline ends. CDR3 length: 13 amino acids. For the CDR3, the DNA is TGTGCCAGCAGTCCCCGCCCCTATTACGAGCAGTACTTC. This gives the protein CASSPRPYYEQYF.